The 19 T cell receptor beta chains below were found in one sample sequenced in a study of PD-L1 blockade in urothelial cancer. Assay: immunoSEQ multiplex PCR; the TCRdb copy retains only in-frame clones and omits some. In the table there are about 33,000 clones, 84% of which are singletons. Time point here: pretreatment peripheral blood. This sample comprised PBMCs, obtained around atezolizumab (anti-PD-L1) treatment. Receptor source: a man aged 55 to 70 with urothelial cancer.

CDR3 sequence reads: CASSLAAGRYDQPQHF. The CDR3 region has the DNA TGTGCCAGCAGCTTAGCGGCAGGGAGGTATGATCAGCCCCAGCATTTT. The chain carries TRBV7-6 and TRBJ1-5, with a weak D call TRBD1 (5 bases). CDR3 length equals 16 residues. Germline V gene data show CDR1 as SGHVS and CDR2 as FNYEAQ. V lost 0 bases to trimming and J lost 5 bases, with 14 bases between them. The variable domain in full, completed from reference TRBV7-6 and TRBJ1-5, reads GAGVSQSPRYKVTKRGQDVALRCDPISGHVSLYWYRQALGQGPEFLTYFNYEAQQDKSGLPNDRFSAERPEGSISTLTIQRTEQRDSAMYRCASSLAAGRYDQPQHFGDGTRLSIL.

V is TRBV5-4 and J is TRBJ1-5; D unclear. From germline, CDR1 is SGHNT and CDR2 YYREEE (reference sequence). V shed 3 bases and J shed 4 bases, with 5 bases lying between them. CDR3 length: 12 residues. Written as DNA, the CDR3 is TGTGCCAGCAGCTCGTTTAATCAGCCCCAGCATTTT. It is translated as CASSSFNQPQHF.

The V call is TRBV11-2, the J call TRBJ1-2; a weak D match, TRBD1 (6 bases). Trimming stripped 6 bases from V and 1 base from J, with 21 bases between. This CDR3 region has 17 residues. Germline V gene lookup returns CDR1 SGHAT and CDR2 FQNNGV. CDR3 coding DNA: TGTGCCAGCAGTTATCTGCATACAGGGATAATTAACTATGGCTACACCTTC. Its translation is CASSYLHTGIINYGYTF.

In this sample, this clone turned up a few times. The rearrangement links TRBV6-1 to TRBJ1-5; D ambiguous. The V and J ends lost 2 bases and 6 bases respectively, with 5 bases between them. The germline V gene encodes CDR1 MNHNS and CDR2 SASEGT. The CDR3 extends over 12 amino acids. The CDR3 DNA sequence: TGTGCCAGCAGTGAATTCGGTCAGCCCCAGCATTTT. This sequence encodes CASSEFGQPQHF.

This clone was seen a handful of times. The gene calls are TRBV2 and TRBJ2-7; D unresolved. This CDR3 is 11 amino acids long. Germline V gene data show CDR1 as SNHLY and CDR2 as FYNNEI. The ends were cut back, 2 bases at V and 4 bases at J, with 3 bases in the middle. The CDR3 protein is CASSEYYEQYF. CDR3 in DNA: TGTGCCAGCAGTGAATATTACGAGCAGTACTTC.

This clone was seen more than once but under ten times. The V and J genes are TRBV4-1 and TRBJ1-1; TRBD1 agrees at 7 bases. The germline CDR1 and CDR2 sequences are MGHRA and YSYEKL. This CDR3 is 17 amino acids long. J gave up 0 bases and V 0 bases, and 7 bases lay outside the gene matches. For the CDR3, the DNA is TGCGCCAGCAGCCAAGAACAGCAGGGGGGATTGAACACTGAAGCTTTCTTT. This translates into CASSQEQQGGLNTEAFF.

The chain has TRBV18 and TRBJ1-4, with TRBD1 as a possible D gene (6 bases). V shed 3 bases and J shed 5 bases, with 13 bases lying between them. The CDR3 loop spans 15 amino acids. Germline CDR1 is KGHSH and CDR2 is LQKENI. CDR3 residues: CASSPHLDRNEKLFF. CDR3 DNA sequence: TGTGCCAGCTCACCGCATTTGGACAGAAATGAAAAACTGTTTTTT.

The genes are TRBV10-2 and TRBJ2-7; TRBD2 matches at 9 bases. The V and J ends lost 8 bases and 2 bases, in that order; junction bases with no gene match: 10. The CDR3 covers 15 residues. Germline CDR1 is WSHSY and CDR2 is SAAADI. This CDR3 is CASSEGAGGPYEQYF. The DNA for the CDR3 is TGCGCCAGCTCTGAGGGGGCGGGAGGGCCCTACGAGCAGTACTTC.

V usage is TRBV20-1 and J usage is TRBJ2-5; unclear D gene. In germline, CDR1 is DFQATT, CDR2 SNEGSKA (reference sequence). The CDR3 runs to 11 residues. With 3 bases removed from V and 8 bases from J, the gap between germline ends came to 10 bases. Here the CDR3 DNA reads TGCAGTGCTAGTTCAGGCGAAACCCAGTACTTC. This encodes CSASSGETQYF.

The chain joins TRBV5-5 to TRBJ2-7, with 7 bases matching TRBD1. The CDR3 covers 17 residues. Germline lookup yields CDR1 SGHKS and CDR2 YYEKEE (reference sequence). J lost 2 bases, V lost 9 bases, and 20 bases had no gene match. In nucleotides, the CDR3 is TGTGCCACCCAACCTGACAAGGGGGCAACCCGCGCCTACGAGCAGTACTTC. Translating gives CATQPDKGATRAYEQYF.

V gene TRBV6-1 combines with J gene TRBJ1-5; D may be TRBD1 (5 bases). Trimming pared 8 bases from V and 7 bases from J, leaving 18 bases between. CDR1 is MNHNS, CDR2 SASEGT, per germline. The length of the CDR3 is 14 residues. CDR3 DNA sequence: TGTGCCAGCGAGAAGGACAACCTTGGGCAGCCCCAGCATTTT. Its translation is CASEKDNLGQPQHF.

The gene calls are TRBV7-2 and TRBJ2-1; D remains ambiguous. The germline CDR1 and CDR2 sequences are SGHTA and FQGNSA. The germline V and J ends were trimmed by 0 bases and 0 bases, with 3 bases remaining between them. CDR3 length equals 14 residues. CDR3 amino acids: CASSLARSYNEQFF. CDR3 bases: TGTGCCAGCAGCTTAGCCCGCTCCTACAATGAGCAGTTCTTC.

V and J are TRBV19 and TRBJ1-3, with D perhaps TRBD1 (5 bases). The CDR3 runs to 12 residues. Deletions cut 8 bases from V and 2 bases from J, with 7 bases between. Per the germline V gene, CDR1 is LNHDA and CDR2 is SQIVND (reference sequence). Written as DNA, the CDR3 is TGTGCCAGTTCCAGGGCTGGAAACACCATATATTTT. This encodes CASSRAGNTIYF.

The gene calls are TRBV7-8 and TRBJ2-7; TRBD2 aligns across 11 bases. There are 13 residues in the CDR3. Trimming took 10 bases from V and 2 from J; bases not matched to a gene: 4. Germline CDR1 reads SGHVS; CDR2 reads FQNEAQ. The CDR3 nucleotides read TGTGCCACCACACTAGCGGGGGCCTACGAGCAGTACTTC. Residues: CATTLAGAYEQYF.

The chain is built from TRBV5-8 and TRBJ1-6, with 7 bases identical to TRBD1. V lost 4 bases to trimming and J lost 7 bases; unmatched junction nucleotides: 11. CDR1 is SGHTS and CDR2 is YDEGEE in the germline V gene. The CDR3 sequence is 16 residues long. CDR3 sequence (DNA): TGTGCCAGCAGCACCTACAGGGGAGAAGTCAATTCACCCCTCCACTTT. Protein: CASSTYRGEVNSPLHF.

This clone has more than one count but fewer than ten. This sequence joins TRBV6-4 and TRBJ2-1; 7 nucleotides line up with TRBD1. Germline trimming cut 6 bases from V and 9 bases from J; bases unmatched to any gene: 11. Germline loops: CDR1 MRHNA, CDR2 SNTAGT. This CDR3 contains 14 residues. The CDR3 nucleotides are TGTGCCAGCAGAGAAGGGACAGCTGTGGGTGAGCAGTTCTTC. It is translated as CASREGTAVGEQFF.

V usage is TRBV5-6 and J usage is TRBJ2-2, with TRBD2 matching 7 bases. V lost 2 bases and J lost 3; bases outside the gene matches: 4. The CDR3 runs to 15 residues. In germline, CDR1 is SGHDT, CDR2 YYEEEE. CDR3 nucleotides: TGTGCCAGCAGCTTCGGGAGCGGGGACACCGGGGAGCTGTTTTTT. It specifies CASSFGSGDTGELFF.

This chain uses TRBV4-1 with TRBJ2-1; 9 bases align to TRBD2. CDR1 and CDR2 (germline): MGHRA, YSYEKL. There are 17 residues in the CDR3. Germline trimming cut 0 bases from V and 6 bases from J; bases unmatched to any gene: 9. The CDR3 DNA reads TGCGCCAGCAGCCAAGATTCGGCGGGAGGGCCAGTCAATGAGCAGTTCTTC. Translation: CASSQDSAGGPVNEQFF.

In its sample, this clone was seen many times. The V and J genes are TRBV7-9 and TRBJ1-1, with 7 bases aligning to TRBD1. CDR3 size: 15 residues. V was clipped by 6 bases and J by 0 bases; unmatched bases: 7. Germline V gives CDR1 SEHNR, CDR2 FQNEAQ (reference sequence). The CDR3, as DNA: TGTGCCAGCAGACCCAAGGACAGGCTGAACACTGAAGCTTTCTTT. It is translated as CASRPKDRLNTEAFF.